This T cell receptor beta chain was recorded in a study of blood T cell repertoires in COVID-19. Study information: Sites in the United States, Italy and Spain provided acute and convalescent COVID-19 samples.

Germline loops: CDR1 SQVTM, CDR2 ANQGSEA. The CDR3 extends over 14 amino acids. V shed 4 bases, J shed 6 bases, and the junction held 10 bases outside the gene matches. Participant age was roughly 18 to 100 years, and participants resided in approximately 25 US areas. Donors were grouped by their self-reported clinical history. Resolution of symptoms, clearance, or two negative PCRs was present in recovered Cohort 3 donors. Sequencing used immunoSEQ multiplex PCR; TCRdb keeps in-frame clones, though not all of them. The sample consists of fewer than 600,000 clones, approximately 87% of them appearing once.

J is TRBJ1-1 and V is TRBV29-1; 8 bases map to TRBD1. The sample was PBMCs or T cells enriched from blood (not recorded which). This clonotype was sampled from a woman in her 40s who had recovered from COVID-19. The CDR3 DNA is TGCAGCGTTGTTCGACAGGGGAAAGTGTCTGAAGCTTTCTTT. This codes for CSVVRQGKVSEAFF.